This entry features one T cell receptor beta chain sequence. These data originate in a study of CD8 T cells in Susac syndrome. The T cells that were sequenced for TCR beta were CD8+ and CD4+ cells from blood. It was negative isolation that provided the CD8+ and CD4+ T cells, whereas TEMRA cells were enriched by FACS. It was with random hexamers that roughly 0.45 to 1 ug RNA was reverse transcribed. One entry per CDR3 protein results from TCRdb running MiXCR on the immunoSEQ multiplex PCR reads. This table has about 130,000 distinct CDR3 sequences, around 91% appearing once. The sequenced sample consisted of CD8+ T cells from PBMCs. The TCR originated in a human donor with multiple sclerosis.

The CDR3 DNA reads as TGTGCCACCTTAGCGGGACTCTCCTACAATGAGCAGTTCTTC. Translated, it gives CATLAGLSYNEQFF. J is TRBJ2-1 and V is TRBV19, with 8 nucleotides matching TRBD2. After removal of 10 bases from V and 0 bases from J, the junction contained 5 bases not matched to a gene. CDR1 LNHDA and CDR2 SQIVND come from the germline V gene (reference sequence). The CDR3 consists of 14 residues.